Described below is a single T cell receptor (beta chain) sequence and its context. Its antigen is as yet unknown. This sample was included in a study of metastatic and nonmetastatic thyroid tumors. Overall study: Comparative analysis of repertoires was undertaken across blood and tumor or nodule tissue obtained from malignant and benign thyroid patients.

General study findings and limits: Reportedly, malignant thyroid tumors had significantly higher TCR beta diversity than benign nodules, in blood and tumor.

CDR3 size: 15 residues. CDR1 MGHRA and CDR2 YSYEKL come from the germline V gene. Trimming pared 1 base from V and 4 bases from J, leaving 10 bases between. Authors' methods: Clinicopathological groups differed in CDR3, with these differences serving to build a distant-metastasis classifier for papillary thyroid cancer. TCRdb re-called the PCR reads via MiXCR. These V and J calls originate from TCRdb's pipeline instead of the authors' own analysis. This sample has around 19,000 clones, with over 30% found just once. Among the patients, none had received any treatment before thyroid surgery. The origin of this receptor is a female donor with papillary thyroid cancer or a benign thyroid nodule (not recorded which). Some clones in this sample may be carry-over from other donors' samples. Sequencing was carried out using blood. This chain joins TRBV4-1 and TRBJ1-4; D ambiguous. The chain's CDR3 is CASSQVKGNNEKLFF. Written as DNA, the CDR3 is TGCGCCAGCAGCCAAGTTAAAGGAAATAATGAAAAACTGTTTTTT.